This entry concerns a single TCR beta chain. The sample is drawn from a study of shared clonotypes between healthy human individuals. Sequenced by immunoSEQ multiplex PCR; TCRdb stores in-frame clones only, minus some. Of about 2 million clones in the sample, roughly 94% were seen once. The sequenced sample consisted of naive CD4+ T cells sorted from blood. The subset is: CD45RA+ positively selected. The TCR sequence derives from a man between 18 and 35 years old in good health.

The chain's CDR3 is CAISERVGQGYEQYF. The CDR3 DNA is TGTGCCATCAGTGAGAGGGTGGGACAGGGTTACGAGCAGTACTTC. V gene TRBV10-3 combines with J gene TRBJ2-7; 9 bases line up with TRBD1. V lost 2 bases, J lost 4 bases, and 6 bases stayed unmatched. The CDR3 runs 15 residues. Germline V gene data show CDR1 as ENHRY and CDR2 as SYGVKD.